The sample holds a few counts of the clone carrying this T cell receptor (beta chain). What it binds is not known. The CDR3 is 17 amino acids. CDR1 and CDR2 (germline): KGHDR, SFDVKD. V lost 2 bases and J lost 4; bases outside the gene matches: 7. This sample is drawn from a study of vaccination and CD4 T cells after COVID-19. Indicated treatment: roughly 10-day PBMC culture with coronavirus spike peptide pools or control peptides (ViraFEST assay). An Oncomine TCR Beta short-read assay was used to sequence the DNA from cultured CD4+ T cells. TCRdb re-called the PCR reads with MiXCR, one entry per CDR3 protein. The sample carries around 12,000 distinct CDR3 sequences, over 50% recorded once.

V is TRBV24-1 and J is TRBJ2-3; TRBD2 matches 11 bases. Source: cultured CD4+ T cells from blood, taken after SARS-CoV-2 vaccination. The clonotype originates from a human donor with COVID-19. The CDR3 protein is CATSDSRLAGFPDTQYF. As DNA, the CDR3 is TGTGCCACCAGTGATTCAAGACTAGCGGGGTTCCCAGATACGCAGTATTTT.